The 8 T cell receptor beta chains below come from one sample, sequenced in a study of cytomegalovirus exposure and HLA in healthy donors. With 60 Vbeta and 13 Jbeta primers, the PCR was carried out. Clones were read by immunoSEQ multiplex PCR, and TCRdb kept only the in-frame ones, dropping some. The sample table includes 150,000 to 200,000 clones. Material for sequencing was PBMCs. All receptors come from a woman younger than 30 in good health and CMV-seropositive.

V usage is TRBV5-1 and J usage is TRBJ1-4; D is unclear. V was pared by 5 bases and J by 2 bases, with 10 bases between. The CDR3 is 14 amino acids. From germline, CDR1 is SGHRS and CDR2 YFSETQ. The CDR3 reads CASRSGETNEKLFF. DNA for the CDR3: TGCGCCAGCAGAAGCGGGGAGACTAATGAAAAACTGTTTTTT.

The chain combines TRBV19 with TRBJ2-7; maybe TRBD2 (6 bases). Trimming shortened V by 6 bases and J by 5 bases, and 17 bases separated the two germline ends. This CDR3 is built from 14 residues. Germline loops: CDR1 LNHDA, CDR2 SQIVND (reference sequence). DNA for the CDR3: TGTGCCAGTAGGGGGACTGTAGGAGGAAACGAGCAGTACTTC. This codes for CASRGTVGGNEQYF. Based on the CDR3 plus reference TRBV19 and TRBJ2-7, the full variable domain is DGGITQSPKYLFRKEGQNVTLSCEQNLNHDAMYWYRQDPGQGLRLIYYSQIVNDFQKGDIAEGYSVSREKKESFPLTVTSAQKNPTAFYLCASRGTVGGNEQYFGPGTRLTVT.

The chain couples TRBV7-2 to TRBJ2-2; 9 bases match TRBD2. Germline-derived CDR1 and CDR2 are SGHTA and FQGNSA. CDR3 length equals 19 residues. Unmatched junction bases numbered 15, after V lost 6 bases and J lost 1 base. CDR3 DNA: TGTGCCAGCAGTCGACGACACCAAGGGACTAGCAGGAACACCGGGGAGCTGTTTTTT. It yields the protein CASSRRHQGTSRNTGELFF.

The genes are TRBV27 and TRBJ2-1, with TRBD2 matching 7 bases. After removal of 5 bases from V and 4 bases from J, the junction contained 8 bases not matched to a gene. Looked up from germline, CDR1 is MNHEY and CDR2 is SMNVEV (reference sequence). The CDR3 loop spans 15 amino acids. CDR3 DNA sequence: TGTGCCAGCAGTCCCTCCGGGGGGAGGTACAATGAGCAGTTCTTC. Translation: CASSPSGGRYNEQFF.

The chain employs TRBV5-1 and TRBJ1-6; TRBD1 matches 7 bases. The CDR3 spans 14 residues. Germline V CDR1 and CDR2: SGHRS, YFSETQ. After removal of 4 bases from V and 10 bases from J, the junction contained 8 bases not matched to a gene. The CDR3 loop is CASSRDRVDSPLHF. CDR3 coding DNA: TGCGCCAGCAGCCGAGACAGGGTTGACTCACCCCTCCACTTT.

The chain uses TRBV4-3 and TRBJ1-5; D gene unclear. Trimming pared 3 bases from V and 2 bases from J, leaving 11 bases between. This CDR3 spans 15 amino acids. Germline CDR1 is LGHNA and CDR2 is YSLEER. The CDR3 bases are TGCGCCAGCAGCCAGGGATCCGGGGGCAATCAGCCCCAGCATTTT. It specifies CASSQGSGGNQPQHF.

The CDR3 protein is CASRTPGRGGSPLHF. The CDR3 bases are TGTGCCAGCAGAACCCCGGGACGAGGGGGTTCACCCCTCCACTTT. The rearrangement links TRBV27 to TRBJ1-6; possibly TRBD1 for D (6 bases). The germline V gene has CDR1 MNHEY and CDR2 SMNVEV (reference sequence). The ends were cut back, 6 bases at V and 9 bases at J, with 18 bases in the middle. The CDR3 sequence is 15 residues long.

The V and J genes are TRBV5-1 and TRBJ1-4, with 8 bases lining up with TRBD1. The CDR3 extends over 15 amino acids. From germline, CDR1 is SGHRS and CDR2 YFSETQ. V gave up 6 bases and J gave up 7 bases; unmatched junction bases: 11. The CDR3 bases are TGCGCCAGCACCCATCGCGCCGACAGGGGTGAAAAACTGTTTTTT. It codes for CASTHRADRGEKLFF.